This TCR beta chain was recorded in a study of blood T cell repertoires in COVID-19. Turning to the study itself: T cells, B-cell-depleted T cells, or PBMCs provided the cDNA or gDNA that served as material.

CDR1 and CDR2 from the germline V gene are MNHEY and SVGAGI. The V and J ends lost 6 bases and 1 base respectively, with 13 bases between them. CDR3 length: 15 residues. Libraries were prepared by immunoSEQ multiplex PCR; TCRdb keeps only in-frame clonotypes and omits some of them. The sample shows 200,000 to 250,000 clones, around 87% of them seen only once. J is TRBJ1-5 and V is TRBV6-5; D possibly corresponds to TRBD1 (6 bases). Sequences were obtained from peripheral blood. The receptor comes from a woman in her twenties or thirties who had recovered from COVID-19. The CDR3 coding sequence is TGTGCCAGCAGCGATCGGGGGGGCAGCAATCAGCCCCAGCATTTT. This sequence encodes CASSDRGGSNQPQHF.